Presented here are 24 T cell receptor beta chains from one specimen sequenced in a study of blood T cell repertoires in COVID-19. Clones were sequenced by immunoSEQ multiplex PCR, and TCRdb holds only the in-frame ones, with some missing. The table lists some 180,000 clones, roughly four fifths of them singletons. The specimen was peripheral blood. The receptors originated from a woman older than 75 with COVID-19, enrolled during active disease.

The CDR3 DNA reads TGTGCCAGCAGTTTTTCTGGCGGGCTCTACACCGGGGAGCTGTTTTTT. Translation: CASSFSGGLYTGELFF. This chain uses TRBV27 with TRBJ2-2; tentatively, D is TRBD2 (5 bases). The CDR3 loop spans 16 amino acids. Per germline, CDR1 MNHEY and CDR2 SMNVEV (reference sequence). Trimming left V 3 bases short and J 3 bases short, with 14 bases between.

This clone came up once. The chain couples TRBV28 to TRBJ2-4; maybe TRBD2 (5 bases). Deletions cut 3 bases from V and 4 bases from J, with 7 bases between. The CDR3 contains 13 residues. Germline assignment: CDR1 MDHEN and CDR2 SYDVKM. The CDR3 spells CASSLGEKNIQYF. In nucleotides, the CDR3 is TGTGCCAGCAGTTTGGGAGAGAAAAACATTCAGTACTTC. The complete variable domain, with remaining parts taken from reference TRBV28 and TRBJ2-4, reads DVKVTQSSRYLVKRTGEKVFLECVQDMDHENMFWYRQDPGLGLRLIYFSYDVKMKEKGDIPEGYSVSREKKERFSLILESASTNQTSMYLCASSLGEKNIQYFGAGTRLSVL.

V is TRBV12-3 or TRBV12-4 and J is TRBJ1-2; perhaps TRBD1 as D (6 bases). There are 12 residues in the CDR3. V lost 3 bases, J lost 8 bases, and 10 bases lay in between. The CDR3 region has the DNA TGTGCCAGCAGTTTTCTGGACAGCGGCTACACCTTC. Protein product: CASSFLDSGYTF.

The chain uses TRBV10-3 and TRBJ2-7; possible D gene TRBD1, 5 bases. Trimming cost V 3 bases and J 4 bases, with 10 bases left between them. The CDR3 is 13 residues long. Germline lookup yields CDR1 ENHRY and CDR2 SYGVKD. CDR3: CAISDHQGYEQYF. CDR3 nucleotides: TGTGCCATCAGTGACCACCAGGGTTACGAGCAGTACTTC.

The chain recombines TRBV12-2 with TRBJ1-1; the table's D call, TRBD1, was not checked against the DNA. TRBV12-2 is reported as a pseudogene. CDR3 length equals 16 residues. CDR3 sequence reads: CASRIPTGMGSTEAFF. CDR3 DNA sequence: TGTGCAAGTCGCATCCCGACAGGGATGGGCTCCACTGAAGCTTTCTTT.

J is TRBJ2-7 and V is TRBV6-6; TRBD1 agrees at 9 bases. The ends lost 5 bases at V and 4 bases at J; junction bases unmatched: 3. The CDR3 totals 13 residues. The germline gives CDR1 MNHNY, CDR2 SVGAGI (reference sequence). The CDR3 sequence: CASSLDRGYEQYF. DNA of the CDR3: TGTGCCAGCAGTCTGGACAGGGGATACGAGCAGTACTTC.

This chain connects TRBV10-3 to TRBJ2-2; 9 positions agree with TRBD1. The CDR3 is made up of 16 amino acids. The V segment lost 7 bases and the J segment 3 bases; nucleotides outside the gene matches: 9. Germline V lookup: CDR1 ENHRY, CDR2 SYGVKD. The CDR3 reads CAINDPGQGDTGELFF. CDR3 bases: TGTGCCATCAACGACCCGGGACAGGGTGACACCGGGGAGCTGTTTTTT.

In this sample, this clone turned up once. The chain combines TRBV19 with TRBJ1-1; no clear D gene. V was shortened by 3 bases and J by 3 bases, with 14 bases between the two germline ends. Per germline, CDR1 LNHDA and CDR2 SQIVND (reference sequence). The CDR3 covers 15 residues. The CDR3 DNA follows: TGTGCCAGTAGTATCGCCTATTCTGTGGACACTGAAGCTTTCTTT. This sequence encodes CASSIAYSVDTEAFF.

The chain is built from TRBV6-6 and TRBJ2-5; TRBD2 agrees at 9 bases. Trimming cost V 5 bases and J 1 base; bases outside gene matches: 11. The CDR3 has 17 residues. Germline CDR1 reads MNHNY; CDR2 reads SVGAGI (reference sequence). In DNA form, the CDR3 reads TGTGCCAGCAGTCCGAACTATCAGCGGGGGGTCCAAGAGACCCAGTACTTC. Residues: CASSPNYQRGVQETQYF.

V usage is TRBV2 and J usage is TRBJ2-7; D possibly corresponds to TRBD1 (5 bases). The CDR3 loop spans 12 amino acids. V lost 7 bases and J 4 bases, leaving 11 bases between the germline ends. The germline V gene encodes CDR1 SNHLY and CDR2 FYNNEI. Written as DNA, the CDR3 is TGTGCCAGCAAGGGGTCGTATTACGAGCAGTACTTC. As protein: CASKGSYYEQYF.

V is TRBV7-8 and J is TRBJ1-1; tentatively, D is TRBD1 (6 bases). Per germline, CDR1 SGHVS and CDR2 FQNEAQ. The CDR3 extends over 14 amino acids. V shed 5 bases and J shed 7 bases, with 17 bases lying between them. The chain's CDR3 is CASSPSTGFGEAFF. For the CDR3, the DNA is TGTGCCAGCAGCCCTTCGACAGGATTCGGTGAAGCTTTCTTT.

The rearrangement uses TRBV7-9 and TRBJ1-5; D may be TRBD1 (6 bases). Trimming removed 1 base from V and 2 bases from J, with 6 bases in between. The V gene's germline CDR1 is SEHNR and CDR2 FQNEAQ (reference sequence). CDR3 size: 14 residues. The CDR3 spells CASSLGQGNQPQHF. In nucleotides, the CDR3 is TGTGCCAGCAGCTTAGGACAGGGCAATCAGCCCCAGCATTTT.

The J gene is TRBJ1-1, the V gene TRBV11-3, with 8 bases aligning to TRBD1. CDR3 length: 16 residues. The V and J ends lost 5 bases and 4 bases, in that order; junction bases with no gene match: 12. The V gene's germline CDR1 is SGHNT and CDR2 YENEEA. The CDR3 DNA sequence: TGTGCCAGCAGCAGACCGACAGGGGCTCGTACCACTGAAGCTTTCTTT. Protein: CASSRPTGARTTEAFF.

This rearrangement joins TRBV3-1 (or the pseudogene TRBV3-2) to TRBJ2-7, with 7 bases aligning to TRBD2. Per the germline V gene, CDR1 is LGHDT and CDR2 is YNNKEL (reference sequence). J was trimmed by 5 bases and V by 1 base; bases with no gene match: 5. The CDR3 totals 14 residues. In nucleotides, the CDR3 is TGTGCCAGCAGCCAAGCTGCGGGAGTAAACGAGCAGTACTTC. It encodes CASSQAAGVNEQYF.

The chain combines TRBV3-1 (or the pseudogene TRBV3-2) with TRBJ1-2, with 7 positions matching TRBD1. V gave up 2 bases and J gave up 5 bases; unmatched junction bases: 5. This CDR3 is 14 amino acids long. Germline CDR1 and CDR2: LGHDT and YNNKEL (reference sequence). The CDR3 here is CASSQLAGGYGYTF. The CDR3 nucleotides read TGTGCCAGCAGCCAACTGGCAGGGGGATATGGCTACACCTTC.

The genes are TRBV10-3 and TRBJ2-2; TRBD2 matches 9 bases. The V and J ends lost 5 bases and 2 bases, in that order; junction bases with no gene match: 6. Per germline, CDR1 ENHRY and CDR2 SYGVKD. The CDR3 extends over 16 amino acids. The CDR3 DNA is TGTGCCATCAGTCAAAGACTAGCGGACAACACCGGGGAGCTGTTTTTT. Its translation is CAISQRLADNTGELFF.

V gene TRBV6-5 combines with J gene TRBJ1-4, with 7 bases that match TRBD1. The J segment lost 7 bases and the V segment lost 4 bases, leaving 9 bases of the junction unmatched. Germline lookup yields CDR1 MNHEY and CDR2 SVGAGI. CDR3 length equals 15 residues. In DNA form, the CDR3 reads TGTGCCAGCAGTTTGCGACAGGGAGGTCGTGAAAAACTGTTTTTT. Translated, it gives CASSLRQGGREKLFF.

The chain carries TRBV11-2 and TRBJ2-4; a weak D match, TRBD1 (5 bases). The length of the CDR3 is 14 residues. Germline-derived CDR1 and CDR2 are SGHAT and FQNNGV. With 6 bases removed from V and 6 bases from J, the gap between germline ends came to 15 bases. Here the CDR3 reads CASRNSGQGNIQYF. CDR3 DNA sequence: TGTGCCAGCAGAAATTCAGGGCAGGGAAACATTCAGTACTTC.

The gene calls are TRBV19 and TRBJ2-7, with 10 bases aligning to TRBD2. V dropped 5 bases and J dropped 6; count of bases not matched to a gene: 10. This CDR3 has 15 residues. Germline V gives CDR1 LNHDA, CDR2 SQIVND (reference sequence). CDR3 sequence reads: CASSPWGLAGVEQYF. For the CDR3, the DNA is TGTGCCAGTAGTCCTTGGGGGCTAGCGGGAGTCGAGCAGTACTTC. Supplemented by reference TRBV19 and TRBJ2-7, the full variable domain reads DGGITQSPKYLFRKEGQNVTLSCEQNLNHDAMYWYRQDPGQGLRLIYYSQIVNDFQKGDIAEGYSVSREKKESFPLTVTSAQKNPTAFYLCASSPWGLAGVEQYFGPGTRLTVT.

The rearrangement links TRBV5-1 to TRBJ1-4, with 9 bases that match TRBD1. Germline loops: CDR1 SGHRS, CDR2 YFSETQ. Trimming removed 3 bases from V and 12 bases from J; junction bases left unmatched: 6. The CDR3 runs to 13 residues. The CDR3: CASSWGDRAQLFF. The CDR3 coding sequence is TGCGCCAGCAGCTGGGGGGACAGGGCACAACTGTTTTTT.

The chain couples TRBV4-1 to TRBJ2-5; maybe TRBD2 (7 bases). V lost 1 base, J lost 2 bases, and 17 bases lay in between. The CDR3 totals 17 residues. Looked up from germline, CDR1 is MGHRA and CDR2 is YSYEKL. The CDR3 here is CASSQGVRRGGQETQYF. DNA for the CDR3: TGCGCCAGCAGCCAAGGTGTTAGGAGGGGGGGGCAAGAGACCCAGTACTTC.

The rearrangement uses TRBV11-3 and TRBJ2-2, with D tentatively TRBD2 (6 bases). This CDR3 region has 13 residues. Germline CDR1 reads SGHNT; CDR2 reads YENEEA. V shed 2 bases and J shed 7 bases, with 8 bases lying between them. CDR3: CASSLRRGGELFF. DNA for the CDR3: TGTGCCAGCAGCTTAAGGCGGGGCGGGGAGCTGTTTTTT. Full variable domain (rest looked up from reference TRBV11-3 and TRBJ2-2): EAGVVQSPRYKIIEKKQPVAFWCNPISGHNTLYWYLQNLGQGPELLIRYENEEAVDDSQLPKDRFSAERLKGVDSTLKIQPAELGDSAVYLCASSLRRGGELFFGEGSRLTVL.

This clone was counted only a few times. The chain is built from TRBV6-1 and TRBJ2-7; TRBD2 agrees at 14 bases. V dropped 3 bases and J dropped 1; count of bases not matched to a gene: 5. CDR1 and CDR2 from the germline V gene are MNHNS and SASEGT. The length of the CDR3 is 17 residues. CDR3 region: CASSEGGLAGVSYEQYF. The CDR3 coding sequence is TGTGCCAGCAGTGAGGGGGGACTAGCGGGGGTATCCTACGAGCAGTACTTC.

The chain recombines TRBV30 with TRBJ1-1; perhaps TRBD1 as D (5 bases). Trimming left V 2 bases short and J 1 base short, with 8 bases between. The CDR3 contains 13 residues. Per germline, CDR1 GTSNPN and CDR2 SVGIG (reference sequence). As DNA, the CDR3 is TGTGCCTGGAGTTACAGGTCGAACACTGAAGCTTTCTTT. The encoded protein is CAWSYRSNTEAFF. The full variable domain, with the rest looked up from reference TRBV30 and TRBJ1-1, is SQTIHQWPATLVQPVGSPLSLECTVEGTSNPNLYWYRQAAGRGLQLLFYSVGIGQISSEVPQNLSASRPQDRQFILSSKKLLLSDSGFYLCAWSYRSNTEAFFGQGTRLTVV.